This T cell receptor beta chain was profiled in a study of cytomegalovirus exposure and HLA in healthy donors. Study-level findings and limits: V- and J-gene trimming in TCR beta was tied to a missense DCLRE1C variant by an analysis performed later. Some TCR beta chains (around 160 of them) were listed as cytomegalovirus-associated.

PCR involved 60 Vbeta and 13 Jbeta primers. Authors' methods: In a later analysis, around 12 million of about 80 million unique beta chains occurred in at least two donors. Method: immunoSEQ multiplex PCR; TCRdb's copy keeps in-frame clones and lacks some. The V and J calls and clone size are taken from that table; D and trimming were inferred from the DNA. The sample contains about 150,000 clones, 84% of which appear only once. To note about this clone: The antigen remains unidentified.

Germline values: CDR1 ENHRY, CDR2 SYGVKD. Trimming pared 0 bases from V and 3 bases from J, leaving 11 bases between. This CDR3 has 15 residues. This TCR derives from a boy aged 2 to 10 in good health and CMV-seronegative. This chain uses TRBV10-3 with TRBJ1-2; no definite D call. Material for sequencing was PBMCs. DNA of the CDR3: TGTGCCATCAGTGAGTCGGCCGGGTTGGACTATGGCTACACCTTC. Its translation: CAISESAGLDYGYTF.